One and the same sample provided the 15 T cell receptor beta chains below, sequenced in a study of OX40 agonist ivuxolimab in advanced cancers. Only in-frame clones appear in the TCRdb table, and some are missing; sequencing was by immunoSEQ multiplex PCR. The table records more than 80,000 clones, over 75% of them present only once. The source was CD4+ or CD8+ T cells sorted from blood, collected in a trial of the OX40 agonist ivuxolimab. Source of these receptors: an adult with an advanced solid tumor such as melanoma, head and neck, liver or kidney cancer.

This chain joins TRBV6-6 and TRBJ2-1, with 13 bases fitting TRBD2. The CDR3 sequence is 16 residues long. J was trimmed by 2 bases and V by 6 bases; bases with no gene match: 4. Germline assignment: CDR1 MNHNY and CDR2 SVGAGI (reference sequence). CDR3 in amino acids: CASRGLAGDTYNEQFF. The CDR3 DNA reads as TGTGCCAGCAGAGGACTAGCGGGGGATACCTACAATGAGCAGTTCTTC.

The genes are TRBV5-1 and TRBJ1-1; tentatively, D is TRBD1 (5 bases). Trimming pared 7 bases from V and 4 bases from J, leaving 14 bases between. Germline V gene sequence: CDR1 SGHRS, CDR2 YFSETQ. The CDR3 consists of 13 residues. The CDR3 DNA is TGCGCCAGCGCCACCGGGGGGTCCACTGAAGCTTTCTTT. Its protein is CASATGGSTEAFF.

The chain's CDR3 is CATSAMQGKGGEQYF. The CDR3 DNA reads as TGTGCCACCAGCGCAATGCAGGGAAAGGGCGGCGAGCAGTACTTC. The J gene is TRBJ2-7, the V gene TRBV15; possible D gene TRBD1, 5 bases. This CDR3 region has 15 residues. V lost 5 bases and J 6 bases, leaving 20 bases between the germline ends. Per the germline V gene, CDR1 is LNHNV and CDR2 is YYDKDF (reference sequence).

The chain couples TRBV28 to TRBJ2-7; 8 positions agree with TRBD2. Losses at the gene ends were 8 bases for V and 7 bases for J; bases not matched to a gene: 13. The CDR3 is made up of 14 amino acids. CDR1 MDHEN and CDR2 SYDVKM come from the germline V gene. This CDR3 reads CASADRGGLREQYF. Written as DNA, the CDR3 is TGTGCCAGCGCTGACCGGGGGGGCCTTCGTGAGCAGTACTTC.

This chain links TRBV30 with TRBJ2-1; no firm D call. Trimming stripped 2 bases from V and 7 bases from J, with 18 bases between. Germline lookup yields CDR1 GTSNPN and CDR2 SVGIG (reference sequence). This CDR3 contains 15 residues. The CDR3 nucleotides are TGTGCCTGGAGTTGGAGAACCGGGCTTAAGAATGAGCAGTTCTTC. Translated, it gives CAWSWRTGLKNEQFF.

This chain uses TRBV28 with TRBJ1-2; D gene unclear. In germline, CDR1 is MDHEN, CDR2 SYDVKM. This CDR3 has 14 residues. Trimming pared 5 bases from V and 3 bases from J, leaving 13 bases between. The CDR3 spells CASSPGAADYGYTF. The CDR3 nucleotides read TGTGCCAGCAGTCCCGGTGCAGCAGACTATGGCTACACCTTC.

The chain couples TRBV19 to TRBJ1-1, with TRBD1 identical over 7 bases. V was pared by 5 bases and J by 5 bases, with 8 bases of the junction left unmatched. The CDR3 contains 14 residues. The germline CDR1 and CDR2 sequences are LNHDA and SQIVND (reference sequence). CDR3 residues: CASSVQGVRTEAFF. The DNA for the CDR3 is TGTGCCAGTAGTGTCCAGGGGGTGAGGACTGAAGCTTTCTTT.

This clone appeared once. The chain has TRBV7-8 and TRBJ2-7; the D call may be TRBD1 or TRBD2 (6 bases each). The CDR3 is 15 amino acids. Between the trimmed V and J ends, which lost 1 base and 5 bases, there was a span of 15 bases. The germline V gene has CDR1 SGHVS and CDR2 FQNEAQ. DNA for the CDR3: TGTGCCAGCAGCTTAGTAACGGGGGCCCACGACGAGCAGTACTTC. Amino acid sequence: CASSLVTGAHDEQYF. The full variable domain, with the rest looked up from reference TRBV7-8 and TRBJ2-7, is GAGVSQSPRYKVAKRGQDVALRCDPISGHVSLFWYQQALGQGPEFLTYFQNEAQLDKSGLPSDRFFAERPEGSVSTLKIQRTQQEDSAVYLCASSLVTGAHDEQYFGPGTRLTVT.

The chain joins TRBV19 to TRBJ2-6; D perhaps matches TRBD1 (5 bases). CDR1 and CDR2 (germline): LNHDA, SQIVND (reference sequence). Between the trimmed V and J ends, which lost 7 bases and 3 bases, there was a span of 13 bases. This CDR3 has 15 amino acids. The CDR3 region is CASKVSGYGANVLTF. The CDR3 nucleotides are TGTGCCAGTAAGGTATCAGGGTATGGGGCCAACGTCCTGACTTTC.

The chain links TRBV27 to TRBJ2-2, with no clear D. The CDR3 loop spans 15 amino acids. The germline V and J ends were trimmed by 5 bases and 5 bases, with 15 bases remaining between them. The germline CDR1 and CDR2 sequences are MNHEY and SMNVEV (reference sequence). CDR3 sequence (DNA): TGTGCCAGCAGTCCCCTTAGAGGACCGACCGGGGAGCTGTTTTTT. It translates to CASSPLRGPTGELFF.

This chain joins TRBV29-1 and TRBJ1-5; no clear D gene. Deletions cut 1 base from V and 4 bases from J, with 8 bases between. The CDR3 spans 13 residues. Germline CDR1 and CDR2: SQVTM and ANQGSEA. The CDR3 sequence: CSVEGGPNQPQHF. Here the CDR3 DNA reads TGCAGCGTTGAAGGAGGACCAAATCAGCCCCAGCATTTT.

V usage is TRBV5-1 and J usage is TRBJ2-5, with D possibly TRBD2 on 6 matching bases. Germline V gives CDR1 SGHRS, CDR2 YFSETQ. Trimming removed 2 bases at V and 1 base at J, with 15 bases between. The CDR3 runs to 16 residues. The DNA for the CDR3 is TGCGCCAGCAGCTTCGCCGGGACTCCCGGCCAAGAGACCCAGTACTTC. Protein sequence: CASSFAGTPGQETQYF.

About this clone: Other DNA sequences in the sample encode the same CDR3. The rearrangement joins TRBV28 to TRBJ1-5; tentative D call: TRBD1 (6 bases). Germline V gives CDR1 MDHEN, CDR2 SYDVKM. The CDR3 totals 14 residues. V dropped 2 bases and J dropped 4 bases, with 9 bases sitting between them. The CDR3 DNA sequence: TGTGCCAGCAGTTTAGGGCAGGGGAATCAGCCCCAGCATTTT. Translation gives CASSLGQGNQPQHF.

The V gene is TRBV7-9, the J gene TRBJ1-1; D ambiguous. The germline V and J ends were trimmed by 5 bases and 1 base, with 8 bases remaining between them. The CDR3 contains 13 residues. Germline-derived CDR1 and CDR2 are SEHNR and FQNEAQ (reference sequence). The DNA of the CDR3 is TGTGCCAGCAGCCCCAGAGCGAACACTGAAGCTTTCTTT. As protein: CASSPRANTEAFF.

A single count supports this clone. This sequence joins TRBV29-1 and TRBJ1-2; perhaps TRBD1 as D (6 bases). The germline V and J ends were trimmed by 6 bases and 4 bases, with 15 bases remaining between them. In germline, CDR1 is SQVTM, CDR2 ANQGSEA. The CDR3 runs to 13 residues. The CDR3 spells CSVATGTGYGYTF. The CDR3 nucleotides read TGCAGCGTGGCTACAGGGACTGGCTATGGCTACACCTTC.